The 21 T cell receptor beta chains reported below all come from one sample, sequenced in a study of cytomegalovirus exposure and HLA in healthy donors. PCR amplification relied on 60 Vbeta primers (plus 13 Jbeta primers). The assay was immunoSEQ multiplex PCR, and TCRdb's table has in-frame clones only and misses some. The sample includes 150,000 to 200,000 clones, just under 80% of them seen just once. Sequenced input: PBMCs. These receptors were collected from a man aged 18 to 30 in good health and CMV-seropositive.

The chain employs TRBV4-2 and TRBJ2-7; TRBD2 might be the D (5 bases). Per germline, CDR1 LGHNA and CDR2 YNFKEQ. The CDR3 extends over 14 amino acids. Trimming pared 0 bases from V and 1 base from J, leaving 7 bases between. DNA for the CDR3: TGTGCCAGCAGCCAAGACGGCGGGTCCTACGAGCAGTACTTC. Its translation: CASSQDGGSYEQYF.

CDR3 in DNA: TGTGCCAGCAGCCTTTCGACAGGGGTGAACACTGAAGCTTTCTTT. Translating gives CASSLSTGVNTEAFF. The gene calls are TRBV7-8 and TRBJ1-1; 8 positions agree with TRBD1. The CDR3 spans 15 residues. After removal of 5 bases from V and 0 bases from J, the junction contained 5 bases not matched to a gene. Germline V gives CDR1 SGHVS, CDR2 FQNEAQ.

Note on this clone: The same CDR3 can be traced to other DNA sequences in this sample. The rearrangement links TRBV2 to TRBJ2-7; D may be TRBD1 (6 bases). The germline V gene has CDR1 SNHLY and CDR2 FYNNEI. V was trimmed by 6 bases and J by 3 bases, leaving 15 bases between them. CDR3 length equals 14 residues. For the CDR3, the DNA is TGTGCCAGCAGGTTCGGACAGCGTAACTACGAGCAGTACTTC. This codes for CASRFGQRNYEQYF.

This chain uses TRBV28 with TRBJ1-4; D is perhaps TRBD1 (5 bases). CDR1 is MDHEN and CDR2 is SYDVKM in the germline V gene. The CDR3 extends over 18 amino acids. V was pared by 4 bases and J by 3 bases, with 21 bases between. For the CDR3, the DNA is TGTGCCAGCAGTTCAAATTCAAACTCCAGGGTGGCTAATGAAAAACTGTTTTTT. It yields the protein CASSSNSNSRVANEKLFF.

The CDR3 protein is CASSPVSSNQPQHF. For the CDR3, the DNA is TGTGCCAGCAGCCCAGTTAGCAGCAATCAGCCCCAGCATTTT. This chain connects TRBV7-2 to TRBJ1-5; D gene ambiguous. Germline values: CDR1 SGHTA, CDR2 FQGNSA. The V end was cut by 5 bases, the J end by 1 base, with 9 bases between. The CDR3 has 14 residues. Full variable domain (outside the CDR3, taken from reference TRBV7-2 and TRBJ1-5): GAGVSQSPSNKVTEKGKDVELRCDPISGHTALYWYRQSLGQGLEFLIYFQGNSAPDKSGLPSDRFSAERTGGSVSTLTIQRTQQEDSAVYLCASSPVSSNQPQHFGDGTRLSIL.

This chain joins TRBV5-1 and TRBJ2-2, with unresolved D. The CDR3 spans 15 residues. The germline CDR1 and CDR2 sequences are SGHRS and YFSETQ. V was trimmed by 1 base and J by 4 bases, leaving 11 bases between them. In nucleotides, the CDR3 is TGCGCCAGCAGCTTGTCAGGAAAAGGCACCGGGGAGCTGTTTTTT. This encodes CASSLSGKGTGELFF.

J is TRBJ2-5 and V is TRBV5-5; 7 positions agree with TRBD1. The J call is doubtful: the DNA matches TRBJ2-7 better. The CDR3 has 14 amino acids. Looked up from germline, CDR1 is SGHKS and CDR2 is YYEKEE (reference sequence). CDR3 DNA sequence: TGTGCCAGCAGCTTGTATGGGACAGTCTACGAGCAGTACTTC. Its translation: CASSLYGTVYEQYF.

The chain employs TRBV28 and TRBJ1-1, with D uncertain. The germline V gene encodes CDR1 MDHEN and CDR2 SYDVKM. Trimming shortened V by 5 bases and J by 1 base, and 8 bases separated the two germline ends. This CDR3 has 13 residues. The CDR3 DNA is TGTGCCAGCAGTGTTGTCGGGAACACTGAAGCTTTCTTT. This translates into CASSVVGNTEAFF.

The chain links TRBV6-5 to TRBJ2-3, with TRBD2 as a possible D gene (7 bases). Looked up from germline, CDR1 is MNHEY and CDR2 is SVGAGI. The CDR3 spans 14 residues. Trimming took off 10 bases at V and 1 base at J, with 15 bases between the two ends. The CDR3 here is CATARGAGTDTQYF. CDR3 DNA: TGTGCCACCGCCCGGGGGGCCGGCACAGATACGCAGTATTTT.

This clone occurred a few times. The chain uses TRBV10-1 and TRBJ1-1; D not resolved. There are 15 residues in the CDR3. Per the germline V gene, CDR1 is WNHNN and CDR2 is SYGVQD (reference sequence). The germline V and J ends were trimmed by 0 bases and 1 base, with 9 bases remaining between them. CDR3 residues: CASSESHTGNTEAFF. In DNA form, the CDR3 reads TGCGCCAGCAGTGAGTCTCATACGGGGAACACTGAAGCTTTCTTT.

The V and J genes are TRBV14 and TRBJ2-1; TRBD2 matches at 7 bases. Germline CDR1 is SGHDN and CDR2 is FVKESK. The CDR3 consists of 14 residues. V was pared by 6 bases and J by 2 bases, with 4 bases of the junction left unmatched. The CDR3 loop is CASSTSVTYNEQFF. In DNA, the CDR3 is TGTGCCAGCAGTACTAGCGTGACCTACAATGAGCAGTTCTTC. Together with reference TRBV14 and TRBJ2-1, the CDR3 gives the full variable domain: EAGVTQFPSHSVIEKGQTVTLRCDPISGHDNLYWYRRVMGKEIKFLLHFVKESKQDESGMPNNRFLAERTGGTYSTLKVQPAELEDSGVYFCASSTSVTYNEQFFGPGTRLTVL.

This clone appeared once. The chain is built from TRBV5-1 and TRBJ1-1, with TRBD1 as a possible D gene (5 bases). The CDR3 totals 15 residues. The germline V and J ends were trimmed by 5 bases and 1 base, with 15 bases remaining between them. CDR1 and CDR2 from the germline V gene are SGHRS and YFSETQ. DNA for the CDR3: TGCGCCAGCAGACGGACCGGGGGGGGGAACACTGAAGCTTTCTTT. As protein: CASRRTGGGNTEAFF.

The genes are TRBV19 and TRBJ2-5, with TRBD1 identical over 7 bases. Germline CDR1 reads LNHDA; CDR2 reads SQIVND (reference sequence). The CDR3 totals 14 residues. V lost 7 bases to trimming and J lost 4 bases; unmatched junction nucleotides: 9. CDR3 in DNA: TGTGCCAGTAAGCGACAGGGCCTGGCAGAGACCCAGTACTTC. As protein: CASKRQGLAETQYF. The variable domain in full, completed from reference TRBV19 and TRBJ2-5, reads DGGITQSPKYLFRKEGQNVTLSCEQNLNHDAMYWYRQDPGQGLRLIYYSQIVNDFQKGDIAEGYSVSREKKESFPLTVTSAQKNPTAFYLCASKRQGLAETQYFGPGTRLLVL.

The rearrangement uses TRBV5-1 and TRBJ2-1, with a tentative D call TRBD1 (5 bases). The CDR3 extends over 14 amino acids. With 0 bases removed from V and 2 bases from J, the gap between germline ends came to 6 bases. Germline values: CDR1 SGHRS, CDR2 YFSETQ. CDR3 sequence reads: CASSLDRTYNEQFF. The CDR3 nucleotides are TGCGCCAGCAGCTTGGACAGGACCTACAATGAGCAGTTCTTC. Together with reference TRBV5-1 and TRBJ2-1, the CDR3 gives the full variable domain: KAGVTQTPRYLIKTRGQQVTLSCSPISGHRSVSWYQQTPGQGLQFLFEYFSETQRNKGNFPGRFSGRQFSNSRSEMNVSTLELGDSALYLCASSLDRTYNEQFFGPGTRLTVL.

This chain's CDR3 is CASSRAGGPAGELFF. In DNA form, the CDR3 reads TGTGCCAGTAGTAGAGCGGGAGGGCCGGCCGGGGAGCTGTTTTTT. The chain is built from TRBV19 and TRBJ2-2, with 10 bases fitting TRBD2. The germline CDR1 and CDR2 sequences are LNHDA and SQIVND (reference sequence). The CDR3 runs 15 residues. V lost 4 bases and J lost 6; bases outside the gene matches: 5. Drawing the rest from reference TRBV19 and TRBJ2-2, the complete variable domain is DGGITQSPKYLFRKEGQNVTLSCEQNLNHDAMYWYRQDPGQGLRLIYYSQIVNDFQKGDIAEGYSVSREKKESFPLTVTSAQKNPTAFYLCASSRAGGPAGELFFGEGSRLTVL.

This clone was seen a handful of times. The chain employs TRBV19 and TRBJ1-4, with 9 bases lining up with TRBD1. Germline V gives CDR1 LNHDA, CDR2 SQIVND (reference sequence). CDR3 length equals 16 residues. V dropped 5 bases and J dropped 11; count of bases not matched to a gene: 15. CDR3 loop: CASSSSPAGQGGKLFF. CDR3 nucleotides: TGTGCCAGTAGTTCATCCCCCGCGGGACAGGGAGGTAAACTGTTTTTT. Using reference TRBV19 and TRBJ1-4 for the parts outside the CDR3, the full variable domain is DGGITQSPKYLFRKEGQNVTLSCEQNLNHDAMYWYRQDPGQGLRLIYYSQIVNDFQKGDIAEGYSVSREKKESFPLTVTSAQKNPTAFYLCASSSSPAGQGGKLFFGSGTQLSVL.

The chain links TRBV11-3 to TRBJ2-3; weak D call: TRBD2 (6 bases). The V gene lost 4 bases and the J gene lost 1 base, with 18 bases spanning the gap. Germline CDR1 SGHNT, CDR2 YENEEA. The CDR3 spans 17 residues. CDR3 residues: CASSSSAGGPGTDTQYF. In DNA, the CDR3 is TGTGCCAGCAGCTCATCAGCCGGAGGGCCCGGCACAGATACGCAGTATTTT.

The chain recombines TRBV19 with TRBJ2-1, with D tentatively TRBD2 (5 bases). V lost 8 bases, J lost 3 bases, and 14 bases lay in between. This CDR3 has 14 amino acids. Germline V gene lookup returns CDR1 LNHDA and CDR2 SQIVND (reference sequence). The CDR3 DNA follows: TGTGCCAGTCGTCGGCGGGTGGGCTACAATGAGCAGTTCTTC. Translation: CASRRRVGYNEQFF.

The rearrangement joins TRBV6-5 to TRBJ2-3; the D gene is possibly TRBD2 (6 bases). Trimming pared 2 bases from V and 2 bases from J, leaving 8 bases between. The germline V gene has CDR1 MNHEY and CDR2 SVGAGI. This CDR3 contains 14 residues. In DNA, the CDR3 is TGTGCCAGCAGTTACGTAGCGGACACAGATACGCAGTATTTT. Its protein is CASSYVADTDTQYF.

The V and J genes are TRBV4-3 and TRBJ2-1; 9 nucleotides agree with TRBD2. This CDR3 has 16 amino acids. The germline gives CDR1 LGHNA, CDR2 YSLEER. The J segment lost 6 bases and the V segment lost 2 bases, leaving 8 bases of the junction unmatched. The CDR3 loop is CASSQMGLAGSNEQFF. In nucleotides, the CDR3 is TGCGCCAGCAGCCAAATGGGACTAGCAGGATCCAATGAGCAGTTCTTC.

This chain links TRBV29-1 with TRBJ1-5, with 7 bases aligning to TRBD1. The CDR3 runs to 12 residues. In germline, CDR1 is SQVTM, CDR2 ANQGSEA. V shed 5 bases, J shed 4 bases, and the junction held 2 bases outside the gene matches. The CDR3 is CSVLTGNQPQHF. The CDR3 bases are TGCAGCGTTCTGACAGGGAATCAGCCCCAGCATTTT.